These T cell receptor beta chains were read from a single sample in a study of a mutant IDH1 vaccine in newly diagnosed glioma. Method: immunoSEQ multiplex PCR; TCRdb's copy keeps in-frame clones and lacks some. The sample has approximately 110,000 clones; under 90% are singletons. Their cognate antigens are unknown. Source: PBMCs, taken from a glioma patient whose treatment included an IDH1 peptide vaccine. These receptors originate from a woman aged 50 to 65 with glioma. The CDR3 runs from the conserved cysteine through the conserved F or W. A D gene is named only where the DNA matches it firmly. Part of the rows lack a size; the others show once, few, many or a class for expanded clones.

TRBV28	-	once	TRBJ2-5	CASSPTRRQGRETQYF	TGTGCCAGCAGTCCCACCCGCCGTCAGGGGAGAGAGACCCAGTACTTC
TRBV21-1	-	-	TRBJ1-6	CASSHGVRGSSYNSPLHF	TGTGCCAGCAGCCATGGGGTCCGGGGGAGCTCCTATAATTCACCCCTCCACTTT
TRBV18	TRBD2	-	TRBJ2-3	CASSPPSTGGPDTQYF	TGTGCCAGCTCACCACCGTCAACGGGAGGGCCAGATACGCAGTATTTT
TRBV5-1	-	few	TRBJ2-7	CASSLEGEQYF	TGCGCCAGCAGCTTGGAAGGCGAGCAGTACTTC
TRBV5-4	-	-	TRBJ1-5	CASSLDPTNQPQHF	TGTGCCAGCAGCTTGGACCCGACGAATCAGCCCCAGCATTTT
TRBV13	-	-	TRBJ1-5	CASSLNSQPQHF	TGTGCCAGCAGCTTAAATAGTCAGCCCCAGCATTTT
TRBV7-2	-	-	TRBJ2-7	CASSLDPTRAYEQYF	TGTGCCAGCAGCTTAGACCCGACTAGGGCCTACGAGCAGTACTTC
TRBV28	TRBD1	-	TRBJ2-4	CASSLGDRGNIQYF	TGTGCCAGCAGTTTAGGGGACAGGGGAAACATTCAGTACTTC
TRBV28	-	-	TRBJ2-4	CASSPATGAKNIQYF	TGTGCCAGCAGTCCAGCGACCGGAGCCAAAAACATTCAGTACTTC
TRBV27	-	once	TRBJ1-5	CASSLSPAQPQHF	TGTGCCAGCAGTTTATCCCCCGCTCAGCCCCAGCATTTT
TRBV29-1	-	-	TRBJ2-7	CSVGQGHEQYF	TGCAGCGTAGGTCAGGGGCACGAGCAGTACTTC
TRBV18	TRBD2	-	TRBJ2-3	CASSPGLAGSTDTQYF	TGTGCCAGCTCACCCGGACTAGCGGGTTCCACAGATACGCAGTATTTT
TRBV6-5	-	-	TRBJ1-2	CASAEGGSGYTF	TGTGCCAGCGCAGAAGGAGGGAGTGGCTACACCTTC
TRBV19	TRBD1	once	TRBJ2-3	CASSIPRTGGLTDTQYF	TGTGCCAGTAGTATACCCCGGACAGGGGGTCTCACAGATACGCAGTATTTT
TRBV5-1	-	-	TRBJ1-1	CASSLGGSHTEAFF	TGCGCCAGCAGCTTGGGAGGGAGTCACACTGAAGCTTTCTTT
TRBV27	TRBD1	once	TRBJ2-7	CASSSTGTGYEQYF	TGTGCCAGCAGTTCAACCGGGACAGGGTACGAGCAGTACTTC
TRBV9	-	once	TRBJ2-7	CASSVGGGAVDEQYF	TGTGCCAGCAGCGTGGGAGGGGGCGCAGTTGACGAGCAGTACTTC
TRBV30	-	-	TRBJ1-1	CAWTIRGRKNTEAFF	TGTGCCTGGACCATCCGGGGACGTAAGAACACTGAAGCTTTCTTT
TRBV30	TRBD2	-	TRBJ2-5	CASLPSGAGTQYF	TGTGCCTCCCTCCCTAGCGGGGCGGGGACCCAGTACTTC
TRBV11-3	-	-	TRBJ2-7	CASSLEAGTSYEQYF	TGTGCCAGCAGCTTAGAGGCCGGGACCTCCTACGAGCAGTACTTC
TRBV5-1	-	-	TRBJ2-3	CASRSSVSTDTQYF	TGCGCCAGCAGGTCTAGCGTTAGCACAGATACGCAGTATTTT
TRBV7-6	TRBD2	-	TRBJ2-1	CASSPSGSRYNEQFF	TGTGCCAGCAGCCCCAGCGGGAGCCGCTACAATGAGCAGTTCTTC
TRBV18	-	-	TRBJ2-1	CASSPGRGGGEQFF	TGTGCCAGCTCACCAGGGCGGGGAGGGGGTGAGCAGTTCTTC
TRBV6-5	-	-	TRBJ1-1	CASSYNHRINTEAFF	TGTGCCAGCAGTTACAACCACAGGATAAACACTGAAGCTTTCTTT
TRBV7-9	TRBD1	-	TRBJ1-1	CASSPWDRNTEAFF	TGTGCCAGCAGCCCTTGGGACAGGAACACTGAAGCTTTCTTT
TRBV19	-	-	TRBJ1-2	CASSPRRIGANYGYTF	TGTGCCAGTAGTCCGAGGAGGATCGGAGCTAACTATGGCTACACCTTC
TRBV5-1	TRBD2	once	TRBJ2-7	CASSPAGGLYEQYF	TGCGCCAGCAGCCCAGCGGGAGGGCTTTACGAGCAGTACTTC
TRBV19	-	-	TRBJ2-6	CASSILGYGANVLTF	TGTGCCAGTAGTATTCTGGGTTATGGGGCCAACGTCCTGACTTTC
TRBV27	-	-	TRBJ2-2	CASGVSGELFF	TGTGCCAGCGGGGTATCCGGGGAGCTGTTTTTT
TRBV10-3	-	once	TRBJ2-7	CAINDGGLGEQYF	TGTGCCATCAACGACGGAGGCTTGGGGGAGCAGTACTTC
TRBV7-2	TRBD1	-	TRBJ1-5	CATTTGGFNQPQHF	TGTGCCACTACGACAGGGGGCTTCAATCAGCCCCAGCATTTT
TRBV5-1	TRBD1	-	TRBJ1-1	CASSLAGTGGRGTEAFF	TGCGCCAGCAGCTTGGCCGGGACAGGGGGAAGGGGCACTGAAGCTTTCTTT
TRBV4-1	-	-	TRBJ2-3	CASSQVLPSDYQRTDTQYF	TGCGCCAGCAGCCAAGTCCTCCCCTCCGACTACCAAAGAACAGATACGCAGTATTTT
TRBV2	-	-	TRBJ2-3	CASKSGDPRGTDTQYF	TGTGCCAGCAAGTCAGGAGACCCAAGGGGAACAGATACGCAGTATTTT
TRBV5-1	-	-	TRBJ1-1	CASSPSAEGTEAFF	TGCGCCAGCAGCCCCTCGGCAGAGGGCACTGAAGCTTTCTTT
TRBV28	-	-	TRBJ1-1	CASSNPPGALNTEAFF	TGTGCCAGCAGTAACCCGCCGGGGGCCTTGAACACTGAAGCTTTCTTT
TRBV4-1	-	-	TRBJ2-2	CASSQGTTVTGELFF	TGCGCCAGCAGCCAAGGGACTACCGTCACCGGGGAGCTGTTTTTT
TRBV6-6	TRBD2	-	TRBJ2-7	CASRGLVAGSYEQYF	TGTGCCAGCAGAGGGCTGGTAGCGGGTTCCTACGAGCAGTACTTC
TRBV5-1	TRBD1	-	TRBJ2-5	CASSLVGGRETQYF	TGCGCCAGCAGCTTGGTAGGGGGCAGAGAGACCCAGTACTTC
TRBV4-1	TRBD1	-	TRBJ2-5	CASSQEGQGGETQYF	TGCGCCAGCAGCCAAGAAGGACAGGGGGGAGAGACCCAGTACTTC
TRBV10-3	-	-	TRBJ1-2	CAISSKTRGYTF	TGTGCCATCAGTAGCAAAACTCGGGGCTACACCTTC
TRBV15	-	-	TRBJ1-1	CATSRNLYLTRSGDTEAFF	TGTGCCACCAGCAGAAACCTATACCTGACCCGGAGCGGGGACACTGAAGCTTTCTTT
TRBV10-3	-	-	TRBJ1-1	CAIRTGNTEAFF	TGTGCCATCAGAACAGGGAACACTGAAGCTTTCTTT
TRBV18	-	-	TRBJ2-3	CASSPLGLRTDTQYF	TGTGCCAGCTCACCACTAGGGCTGCGCACAGATACGCAGTATTTT
TRBV27	-	-	TRBJ2-7	CASRSTGSYEQYF	TGTGCCAGCAGAAGCACAGGCTCCTACGAGCAGTACTTC
TRBV20-1	-	medium-sized	TRBJ2-7	CSAFPRYEQYF	TGCAGTGCGTTTCCCCGGTACGAGCAGTACTTC
TRBV9	TRBD1	-	TRBJ2-7	CASSARDRAYEQYF	TGTGCCAGCAGCGCTAGGGACAGGGCCTACGAGCAGTACTTC
TRBV5-1	-	-	TRBJ2-5	CASSLGERGETQYF	TGCGCCAGCAGCCTAGGGGAAAGGGGAGAGACCCAGTACTTC
TRBV5-5	TRBD1	-	TRBJ1-5	CASSLTGHQPQHF	TGTGCCAGCAGCCTGACAGGGCATCAGCCCCAGCATTTT